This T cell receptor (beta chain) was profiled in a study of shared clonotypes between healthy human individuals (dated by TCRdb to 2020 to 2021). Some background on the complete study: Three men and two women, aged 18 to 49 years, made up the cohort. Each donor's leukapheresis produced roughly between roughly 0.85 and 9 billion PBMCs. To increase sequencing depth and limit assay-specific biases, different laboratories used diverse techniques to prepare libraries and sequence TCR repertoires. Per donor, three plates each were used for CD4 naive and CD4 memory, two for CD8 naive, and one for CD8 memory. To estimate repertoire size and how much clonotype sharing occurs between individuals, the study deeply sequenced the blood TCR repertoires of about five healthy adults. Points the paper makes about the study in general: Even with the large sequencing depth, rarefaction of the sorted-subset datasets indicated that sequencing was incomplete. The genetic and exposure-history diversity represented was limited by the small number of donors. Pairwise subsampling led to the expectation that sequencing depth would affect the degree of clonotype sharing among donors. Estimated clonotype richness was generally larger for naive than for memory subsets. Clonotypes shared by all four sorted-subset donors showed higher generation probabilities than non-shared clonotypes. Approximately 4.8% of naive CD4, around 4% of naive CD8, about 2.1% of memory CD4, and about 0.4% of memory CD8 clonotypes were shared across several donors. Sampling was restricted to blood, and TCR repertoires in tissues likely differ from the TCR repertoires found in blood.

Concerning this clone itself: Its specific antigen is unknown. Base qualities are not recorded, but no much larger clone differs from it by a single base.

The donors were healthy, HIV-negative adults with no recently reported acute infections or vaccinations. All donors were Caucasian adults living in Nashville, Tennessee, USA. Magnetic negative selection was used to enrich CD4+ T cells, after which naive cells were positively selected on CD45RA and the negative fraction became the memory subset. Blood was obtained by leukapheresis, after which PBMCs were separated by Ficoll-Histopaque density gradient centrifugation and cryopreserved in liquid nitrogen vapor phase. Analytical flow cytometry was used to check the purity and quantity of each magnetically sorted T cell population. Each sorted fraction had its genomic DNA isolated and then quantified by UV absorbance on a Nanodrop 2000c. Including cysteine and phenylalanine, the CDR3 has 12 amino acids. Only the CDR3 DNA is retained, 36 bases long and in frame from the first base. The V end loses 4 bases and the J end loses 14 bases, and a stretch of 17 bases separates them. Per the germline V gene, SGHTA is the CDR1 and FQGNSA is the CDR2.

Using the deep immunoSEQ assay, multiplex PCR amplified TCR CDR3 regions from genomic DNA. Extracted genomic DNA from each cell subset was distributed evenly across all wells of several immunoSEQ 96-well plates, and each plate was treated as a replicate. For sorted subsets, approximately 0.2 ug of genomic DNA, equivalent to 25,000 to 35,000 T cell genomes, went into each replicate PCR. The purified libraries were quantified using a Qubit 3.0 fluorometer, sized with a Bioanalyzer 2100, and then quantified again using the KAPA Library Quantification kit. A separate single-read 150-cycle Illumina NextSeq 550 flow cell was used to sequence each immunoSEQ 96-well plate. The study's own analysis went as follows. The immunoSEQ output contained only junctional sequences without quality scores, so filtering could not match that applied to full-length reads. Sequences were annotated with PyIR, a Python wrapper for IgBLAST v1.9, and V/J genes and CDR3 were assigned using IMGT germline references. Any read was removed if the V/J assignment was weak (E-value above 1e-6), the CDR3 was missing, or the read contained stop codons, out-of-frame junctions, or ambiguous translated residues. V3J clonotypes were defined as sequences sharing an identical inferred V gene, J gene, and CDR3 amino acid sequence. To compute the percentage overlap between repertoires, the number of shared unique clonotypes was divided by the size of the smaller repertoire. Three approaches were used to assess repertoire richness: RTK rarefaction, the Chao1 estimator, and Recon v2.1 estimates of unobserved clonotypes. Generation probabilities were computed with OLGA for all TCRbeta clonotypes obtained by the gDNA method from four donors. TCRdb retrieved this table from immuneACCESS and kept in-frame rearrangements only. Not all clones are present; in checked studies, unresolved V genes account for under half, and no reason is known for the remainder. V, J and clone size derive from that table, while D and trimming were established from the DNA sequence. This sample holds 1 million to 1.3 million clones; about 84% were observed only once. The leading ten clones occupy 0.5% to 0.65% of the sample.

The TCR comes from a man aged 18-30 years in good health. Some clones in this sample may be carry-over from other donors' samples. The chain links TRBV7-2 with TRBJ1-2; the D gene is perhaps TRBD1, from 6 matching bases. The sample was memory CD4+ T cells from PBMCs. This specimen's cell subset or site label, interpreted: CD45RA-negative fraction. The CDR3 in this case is CASSSPGHPKTF. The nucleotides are TGTGCCAGCAGCTCTCCGGGACATCCGAAGACCTTC.